The 12 T cell receptor beta chains given below trace back to one sample, sequenced in a study of identical twins. TCRdb re-analysed the 5' RACE reads in MiXCR, keeping a single row per CDR3 protein. The profile shows 1,800,000 or so distinct CDR3 sequences, less than 35% of them singletons. The sequenced material came from cord blood. The receptors derive from a newborn girl in good health.

This clonotype was detected many times. The rearrangement uses TRBV6-1 and TRBJ2-3, with TRBD1 matching 7 bases. The V and J ends lost 2 bases and 4 bases, in that order; junction bases with no gene match: 0. The CDR3 consists of 13 residues. CDR1 is MNHNS and CDR2 is SASEGT in the germline V gene. CDR3 coding DNA: TGTGCCAGCAGTGAACAGGGGGCAGATACGCAGTATTTT. Protein sequence: CASSEQGADTQYF.

This clonotype was observed at least ten times. This chain connects TRBV27 to TRBJ2-2; D is undetermined. The V end was cut by 6 bases, the J end by 0 bases, with 8 bases between. In germline, CDR1 is MNHEY, CDR2 SMNVEV (reference sequence). CDR3 size: 14 residues. CDR3 residues: CASSPDTNTGELFF. The CDR3 DNA reads TGTGCCAGCAGCCCTGACACGAACACCGGGGAGCTGTTTTTT.

This clonotype was picked up a small number of times. J is TRBJ2-7 and V is TRBV6-5, with TRBD1 matching over 7 bases. The CDR3 has 16 amino acids. Losses at the gene ends were 0 bases for V and 4 bases for J; bases not matched to a gene: 9. Germline V CDR1 and CDR2: MNHEY, SVGAGI. CDR3 residues: CASSYSTRDSGYEQYF. The CDR3 region has the DNA TGTGCCAGCAGTTACTCCACCCGGGACAGTGGTTACGAGCAGTACTTC.

The chain's CDR3 is CASSLFARLNTGELFF. CDR3 in DNA: TGTGCCAGCAGTTTATTTGCACGGCTGAACACCGGGGAGCTGTTTTTT. The gene calls are TRBV28 and TRBJ2-2; D unresolved. Trimming cost V 1 base and J 1 base, with 10 bases left between them. The CDR3 contains 16 residues. Germline-derived CDR1 and CDR2 are MDHEN and SYDVKM.

The chain combines TRBV7-2 with TRBJ2-5; D is undetermined. Germline lookup yields CDR1 SGHTA and CDR2 FQGNSA. Trimming stripped 1 base from V and 2 bases from J, with 14 bases between. The CDR3 runs to 16 residues. The CDR3 DNA reads TGTGCCAGCAGCTTAGTAACGACCTCTACACAAGAGACCCAGTACTTC. Its translation: CASSLVTTSTQETQYF.

This clonotype was counted many times. This chain joins TRBV27 and TRBJ2-1; 8 positions match TRBD2. J was trimmed by 2 bases and V by 6 bases; bases with no gene match: 3. The CDR3 runs to 14 residues. Per germline, CDR1 MNHEY and CDR2 SMNVEV (reference sequence). The CDR3 loop reads CASSIGGAYNEQFF. DNA for the CDR3: TGTGCCAGCAGCATCGGGGGGGCCTACAATGAGCAGTTCTTC.

V gene TRBV7-9 combines with J gene TRBJ1-1, with D uncertain. CDR1 is SEHNR and CDR2 is FQNEAQ in the germline V gene (reference sequence). CDR3 size: 13 residues. Trimming removed 6 bases at V and 0 bases at J, with 8 bases between. This CDR3 reads CASRQKLNTEAFF. The CDR3 coding sequence is TGTGCCAGCAGACAAAAACTGAACACTGAAGCTTTCTTT.

V usage is TRBV3-1 and J usage is TRBJ2-7; 8 bases line up with TRBD2. This CDR3 has 15 residues. CDR1 and CDR2 (germline): LGHDT, YNNKEL (reference sequence). V shed 2 bases and J 4 bases; nucleotides not matched to a gene: 7. CDR3 sequence reads: CASSQLAGRGYEQYF. The DNA of the CDR3 is TGTGCCAGCAGCCAATTGGCCGGGAGGGGGTACGAGCAGTACTTC.

This sequence joins TRBV28 and TRBJ1-2; D unclear. Trimming removed 1 base from V and 4 bases from J, with 13 bases in between. The CDR3 runs 15 residues. CDR1 MDHEN and CDR2 SYDVKM come from the germline V gene. The CDR3 bases are TGTGCCAGCAGTTTATCCCCCGGCGGATTCTATGGCTACACCTTC. Protein product: CASSLSPGGFYGYTF.

The chain has TRBV20-1 and TRBJ2-1; D is possibly TRBD2 (6 bases). CDR1 and CDR2 (germline): DFQATT, SNEGSKA (reference sequence). The V end was cut by 1 base, the J end by 8 bases, with 6 bases between. The CDR3 contains 11 residues. The CDR3 DNA sequence: TGCAGTGCTAGAGGGGGGGATGAGCAGTTCTTC. Translated, it gives CSARGGDEQFF.

The chain links TRBV4-1 to TRBJ2-4, with 8 positions matching TRBD2. The DNA end lines up better with TRBJ2-7; the J call may be wrong. The CDR3 is 16 amino acids. CDR1 and CDR2 from the germline V gene are MGHRA and YSYEKL. As DNA, the CDR3 is TGCGCCAGCAGCTTGGCTTCGGGGGGGCAGTCCTACGAGCAGTACTTC. Amino acids: CASSLASGGQSYEQYF.

This sequence joins TRBV4-2 and TRBJ1-5; D remains ambiguous. The CDR3 extends over 16 amino acids. V shed 1 base and J shed 0 bases, with 10 bases lying between them. From germline, CDR1 is LGHNA and CDR2 YNFKEQ. CDR3 in amino acids: CASSQGKHGSNQPQHF. CDR3 nucleotides: TGTGCCAGCAGCCAAGGAAAACATGGTAGCAATCAGCCCCAGCATTTT.